Shown below are 26 T cell receptor beta chains from a single sample sequenced in a study of cytomegalovirus exposure and HLA in healthy donors. PCR involved 60 Vbeta and 13 Jbeta primers. Assay: immunoSEQ multiplex PCR; the TCRdb copy retains only in-frame clones and omits some. Of under 200,000 clones in the sample, around 80% were seen once. The sequenced material came from PBMCs. These receptors all stem from a woman in her forties or fifties in good health and CMV-seropositive.

The genes are TRBV25-1 and TRBJ2-6; TRBD2 is a possible D gene (6 bases). CDR3 length: 18 residues. Trimming pared 0 bases from V and 0 bases from J, leaving 12 bases between. Germline values: CDR1 MGHDK, CDR2 SYGVNS. Here the CDR3 DNA reads TGTGCCAGCAGTGAATACGGGGGAGGCCTCTCTGGGGCCAACGTCCTGACTTTC. Translating gives CASSEYGGGLSGANVLTF. Using reference TRBV25-1 and TRBJ2-6 for the parts outside the CDR3, the full variable domain is EADIYQTPRYLVIGTGKKITLECSQTMGHDKMYWYQQDPGMELHLIHYSYGVNSTEKGDLSSESTVSRIRTEHFPLTLESARPSHTSQYLCASSEYGGGLSGANVLTFGAGSRLTVL.

This chain uses TRBV7-2 with TRBJ2-5; TRBD1 matches at 8 bases. Matching the DNA end better, TRBJ2-7 makes the J call doubtful. CDR1 SGHTA and CDR2 FQGNSA come from the germline V gene. The CDR3 totals 15 residues. Here the CDR3 reads CASSLEGQGVYEQYF. In nucleotides, the CDR3 is TGTGCCAGCAGCTTAGAAGGACAGGGTGTATACGAGCAGTACTTC.

CDR3 protein: CASSLFFKAVVGTEAFF. CDR3 in DNA: TGTGCCAGCAGCTTGTTCTTCAAGGCGGTCGTGGGCACTGAAGCTTTCTTT. The chain joins TRBV5-6 to TRBJ1-1; D remains unclear. The CDR3 is made up of 17 amino acids. Trimming removed 1 base at V and 4 bases at J, with 20 bases between. Germline lookup yields CDR1 SGHDT and CDR2 YYEEEE.

The rearrangement uses TRBV5-1 and TRBJ1-2; D uncertain. The CDR3 is 14 residues long. In germline, CDR1 is SGHRS, CDR2 YFSETQ. Deletions cut 0 bases from V and 4 bases from J, with 10 bases between. CDR3 region: CASSLAGTVYGYTF. CDR3 DNA sequence: TGCGCCAGCAGCTTGGCGGGTACGGTCTATGGCTACACCTTC.

The V call is TRBV13, the J call TRBJ2-7, with D perhaps TRBD1 (5 bases). Germline CDR1 is PRHDT and CDR2 is FYEKMQ (reference sequence). V lost 2 bases to trimming and J lost 0 bases, with 23 bases between them. The CDR3 sequence is 19 residues long. The CDR3: CASSLFRRQFPSSSYEQYF. CDR3 coding DNA: TGTGCCAGCAGCTTATTTCGCCGACAGTTCCCCTCGAGCTCCTACGAGCAGTACTTC.

The rearrangement uses TRBV9 and TRBJ2-1; 8 bases fit TRBD2. Trimming took 5 bases from V and 13 from J; bases not matched to a gene: 17. Per the germline V gene, CDR1 is SGDLS and CDR2 is YYNGEE. The CDR3 consists of 15 residues. The CDR3 reads CASSEEPGAGGEQFF. The DNA of the CDR3 is TGTGCCAGCAGTGAAGAACCGGGGGCCGGGGGGGAACAGTTCTTC.

This clone was detected once. J is TRBJ2-1 and V is TRBV5-4, with D possibly TRBD2 on 7 matching bases. V lost 3 bases, J lost 3 bases, and 13 bases lay in between. This CDR3 is built from 15 residues. Germline CDR1 reads SGHNT; CDR2 reads YYREEE (reference sequence). Here the CDR3 DNA reads TGTGCCAGCAGCTCGCCCGGGGGGCTCTACAATGAGCAGTTCTTC. As protein: CASSSPGGLYNEQFF.

This clone was found a few times. V and J are TRBV7-3 and TRBJ2-3; D is unclear. Germline CDR1 is SGHTA and CDR2 is FQGTGA. The CDR3 covers 14 residues. V shed 0 bases and J shed 6 bases, with 10 bases lying between them. CDR3 coding DNA: TGTGCCAGCAGCTTAACATCCCCCTACGATACGCAGTATTTT. Protein product: CASSLTSPYDTQYF.

This chain uses TRBV28 with TRBJ1-2; no clear D. CDR3 length: 13 amino acids. Germline lookup yields CDR1 MDHEN and CDR2 SYDVKM. V gave up 7 bases and J gave up 4 bases, with 13 bases separating them. CDR3 sequence reads: CASKSAFSYGYTF. The CDR3 DNA follows: TGTGCCAGCAAGAGTGCGTTTAGCTATGGCTACACCTTC.

This chain connects TRBV5-6 to TRBJ1-2; 10 positions agree with TRBD1. J lost 4 bases, V lost 4 bases, and 10 bases had no gene match. Germline CDR1 reads SGHDT; CDR2 reads YYEEEE. The CDR3 is 16 amino acids. CDR3 DNA: TGTGCCAGCAGCGGGTTGGGACAGGGGTCCTTCTATGGCTACACCTTC. Amino acids: CASSGLGQGSFYGYTF.

As to this clone: The junction differs from germline at one of its ends, possibly a read error. This sequence joins TRBV7-7 and TRBJ2-5, with 8 positions matching TRBD1. This CDR3 comprises 13 residues. Per the germline V gene, CDR1 is SSHAT and CDR2 is FNYEAQ (reference sequence). The CDR3 nucleotides read TGTGCTAGCAGCCGGGACAGGCAAGAGACCCAGTACTTC. It yields the protein CASSRDRQETQYF.

This chain joins TRBV30 and TRBJ1-1, with 7 bases matching TRBD1. CDR3 size: 15 residues. The germline V gene has CDR1 GTSNPN and CDR2 SVGIG (reference sequence). V dropped 5 bases and J dropped 4; count of bases not matched to a gene: 13. CDR3 coding DNA: TGTGCCTGGCAGTCTGAGGGCAGGGGGGTCACTGAAGCTTTCTTT. Translation: CAWQSEGRGVTEAFF.

The rearrangement joins TRBV9 to TRBJ2-5, with D possibly matching TRBD1 (6 bases). The CDR3 spans 15 residues. Germline V lookup: CDR1 SGDLS, CDR2 YYNGEE. V dropped 3 bases and J dropped 2 bases, with 14 bases sitting between them. CDR3 loop: CASSAHTGKQETQYF. The CDR3 DNA sequence: TGTGCCAGCAGCGCCCACACAGGGAAGCAAGAGACCCAGTACTTC. The full variable domain, in which reference TRBV9 and TRBJ2-5 provide the parts outside the CDR3, is DSGVTQTPKHLITATGQRVTLRCSPRSGDLSVYWYQQSLDQGLQFLIQYYNGEERAKGNILERFSAQQFPDLHSELNLSSLELGDSALYFCASSAHTGKQETQYFGPGTRLLVL.

About this clone itself: Distinct nucleotide sequences in the sample also encode this CDR3. This chain joins TRBV7-3 and TRBJ2-3, with TRBD2 identical over 7 bases. The CDR3 has 12 amino acids. The germline gives CDR1 SGHTA, CDR2 FQGTGA. V lost 5 bases to trimming and J lost 4 bases; unmatched junction nucleotides: 0. CDR3 in DNA: TGTGCCAGCAGCCGGGGGGCAGATACGCAGTATTTT. Translated, it gives CASSRGADTQYF.

This sequence joins TRBV7-6 and TRBJ2-5; D may be TRBD2 (5 bases). The end of the DNA fits TRBJ2-7 better, so the J call may be wrong. Per the germline V gene, CDR1 is SGHVS and CDR2 is FNYEAQ. This CDR3 contains 14 residues. CDR3 loop: CASSQAGPAGEQYF. The CDR3 coding sequence is TGTGCCAGCAGCCAAGCCGGACCGGCGGGCGAGCAGTACTTC.

The rearrangement joins TRBV13 to TRBJ1-5, with D unresolved. The CDR3 consists of 13 residues. Germline values: CDR1 PRHDT, CDR2 FYEKMQ (reference sequence). V lost 6 bases, J lost 9 bases, and 15 bases lay in between. The CDR3, as DNA: TGTGCCAGCAGTAGTGGAGGTCTCCGGCCCCAGCATTTT. Protein product: CASSSGGLRPQHF.

This chain connects TRBV5-1 to TRBJ1-2; 9 nucleotides agree with TRBD1. In germline, CDR1 is SGHRS, CDR2 YFSETQ. V lost 4 bases, J lost 2 bases, and 3 bases stayed unmatched. The CDR3 consists of 14 residues. The CDR3 DNA follows: TGCGCCAGCAGCAGGGGGACAGGGAACTATGGCTACACCTTC. Encoded protein: CASSRGTGNYGYTF. Drawing the rest from reference TRBV5-1 and TRBJ1-2, the complete variable domain is KAGVTQTPRYLIKTRGQQVTLSCSPISGHRSVSWYQQTPGQGLQFLFEYFSETQRNKGNFPGRFSGRQFSNSRSEMNVSTLELGDSALYLCASSRGTGNYGYTFGSGTRLTVV.

This clone appeared once. J is TRBJ1-2 and V is TRBV6-6; TRBD1 matches 7 bases. This CDR3 is 15 amino acids long. Germline loops: CDR1 MNHNY, CDR2 SVGAGI (reference sequence). The V segment lost 5 bases and the J segment 8 bases; nucleotides outside the gene matches: 14. As DNA, the CDR3 is TGTGCCAGCAGTCCATATCTACGGACAGGCGAGGGCTACACCTTC. It is translated as CASSPYLRTGEGYTF.

The rearrangement links TRBV2 to TRBJ2-7; D ambiguous. Trimming shortened V by 4 bases and J by 5 bases, and 6 bases separated the two germline ends. CDR3 size: 11 residues. Germline CDR1 is SNHLY and CDR2 is FYNNEI. DNA for the CDR3: TGTGCCAGCAGTGTGAGCGACGAGCAGTACTTC. Protein sequence: CASSVSDEQYF.

The chain carries TRBV27 and TRBJ2-7; 8 bases match TRBD1. Germline V gene data show CDR1 as MNHEY and CDR2 as SMNVEV (reference sequence). Trimming removed 5 bases from V and 6 bases from J; junction bases left unmatched: 3. The CDR3 spans 12 residues. CDR3 region: CASSHGQGEQYF. DNA for the CDR3: TGTGCCAGCAGTCACGGACAGGGCGAGCAGTACTTC.

This chain joins TRBV6-1 and TRBJ1-1; D unresolved. Germline V lookup: CDR1 MNHNS, CDR2 SASEGT. The CDR3 extends over 11 amino acids. Between the trimmed V and J ends, which lost 7 bases and 1 base, there was a span of 4 bases. The CDR3 protein is CASIQNTEAFF. CDR3 DNA: TGTGCCAGCATTCAGAACACTGAAGCTTTCTTT.

The V call is TRBV7-2, the J call TRBJ1-1; D is undetermined. V was clipped by 3 bases and J by 3 bases, with 11 bases between them. Germline CDR1 reads SGHTA; CDR2 reads FQGNSA. There are 14 residues in the CDR3. This CDR3 reads CASSFTPEDTEAFF. The CDR3 DNA reads TGTGCCAGCAGCTTCACCCCCGAGGACACTGAAGCTTTCTTT.

This clone has more than one count but fewer than ten. This chain joins TRBV10-3 and TRBJ1-1; perhaps TRBD1 as D (5 bases). Trimming shortened V by 7 bases and J by 3 bases, and 12 bases separated the two germline ends. Germline assignment: CDR1 ENHRY and CDR2 SYGVKD. The length of the CDR3 is 13 residues. DNA for the CDR3: TGTGCCATCAAGGGGTTTGGGGACACTGAAGCTTTCTTT. Its translation: CAIKGFGDTEAFF.

The chain is built from TRBV9 and TRBJ2-2; D is perhaps TRBD1 (5 bases). Trimming cost V 3 bases and J 7 bases, with 10 bases left between them. The CDR3 is 13 amino acids. Per germline, CDR1 SGDLS and CDR2 YYNGEE. CDR3 in DNA: TGTGCCAGCAGCGCGGACATCCGCGGGGAGCTGTTTTTT. This translates into CASSADIRGELFF.

The gene calls are TRBV7-2 and TRBJ1-2; perhaps TRBD1 as D (5 bases). The CDR3 has 15 amino acids. Trimming cost V 4 bases and J 2 bases, with 14 bases left between them. The germline V gene encodes CDR1 SGHTA and CDR2 FQGNSA. The CDR3 region has the DNA TGTGCCAGCAGCTCTTCGAGCGGGGCGAACTATGGCTACACCTTC. Translated: CASSSSSGANYGYTF.

This chain connects TRBV7-9 to TRBJ2-7, with 10 bases that match TRBD2. This CDR3 has 14 residues. CDR1 SEHNR and CDR2 FQNEAQ come from the germline V gene (reference sequence). Trimming at V came to 2 bases and at J to 6 bases, leaving 4 bases not matched to a gene. CDR3 amino acids: CASSLLAGDLEQYF. The CDR3 DNA reads as TGTGCCAGCAGCTTACTAGCGGGGGATCTCGAGCAGTACTTC.